These 29 T cell receptor beta chains originate from one sample sequenced in a study of radiotherapy plus CTLA-4 blockade in lung cancer. This table comes from immunoSEQ multiplex PCR, and its TCRdb copy is limited to in-frame clones, with some not included. The sample comprises 52,000 or so clones, roughly 84% of which are singletons, and about 2.9% rests with the top ten. The sample in question was peripheral blood, obtained from a patient treated with radiotherapy plus ipilimumab. These receptors came from a human donor with non-small cell lung cancer who had a partial response to radiotherapy plus ipilimumab.

Only one count was recorded for this clone. The CDR3 loop is CASSLLAGGETQYF. In DNA form, the CDR3 reads TGTGCCAGCAGCTTACTGGCAGGGGGCGAGACCCAGTACTTC. This rearrangement joins TRBV7-2 to TRBJ2-5, with 8 bases that match TRBD1. J was trimmed by 5 bases and V by 2 bases; bases with no gene match: 4. From germline, CDR1 is SGHTA and CDR2 FQGNSA. This CDR3 has 14 residues.

The chain uses TRBV27 and TRBJ2-1; D gene uncertain. CDR1 and CDR2 (germline): MNHEY, SMNVEV (reference sequence). The CDR3 consists of 15 residues. V shed 3 bases and J shed 4 bases, with 13 bases lying between them. The CDR3 sequence is CASSLGPQGYNEQFF. The CDR3, as DNA: TGTGCCAGCAGTTTGGGCCCTCAAGGATACAATGAGCAGTTCTTC.

This clone was seen once. V gene TRBV6-5 combines with J gene TRBJ1-2; D is undetermined. The CDR3 is 14 amino acids. CDR1 MNHEY and CDR2 SVGAGI come from the germline V gene. The germline V and J ends were trimmed by 4 bases and 0 bases, with 9 bases remaining between them. CDR3 coding DNA: TGTGCCAGCAGTTCCTCCAGGACTAACTATGGCTACACCTTC. Amino acids: CASSSSRTNYGYTF.

The CDR3 bases are TGTGCCTGGAGCAGACAGGAATATGAGCAGTACTTC. Residues: CAWSRQEYEQYF. The chain carries TRBV30 and TRBJ2-7, with D possibly being TRBD1 (6 bases). There are 12 residues in the CDR3. The germline V and J ends were trimmed by 3 bases and 7 bases, with 13 bases remaining between them. Germline V gene data show CDR1 as GTSNPN and CDR2 as SVGIG (reference sequence). Supplemented by reference TRBV30 and TRBJ2-7, the full variable domain reads SQTIHQWPATLVQPVGSPLSLECTVEGTSNPNLYWYRQAAGRGLQLLFYSVGIGQISSEVPQNLSASRPQDRQFILSSKKLLLSDSGFYLCAWSRQEYEQYFGPGTRLTVT.

This clone has just a few counts. The chain has TRBV7-9 and TRBJ1-2; D unclear. This CDR3 comprises 13 residues. Trimming removed 5 bases from V and 6 bases from J, with 13 bases in between. Germline-derived CDR1 and CDR2 are SEHNR and FQNEAQ (reference sequence). The CDR3 DNA sequence: TGTGCCAGCAGCCCCCCCCCTCGCGATGGCTACACCTTC. This gives the protein CASSPPPRDGYTF.

The chain carries TRBV6-5 and TRBJ1-1; maybe TRBD1 (5 bases). V was trimmed by 6 bases and J by 1 base, leaving 12 bases between them. The V gene's germline CDR1 is MNHEY and CDR2 SVGAGI. The CDR3 has 14 amino acids. CDR3 region: CASSRDRKNTEAFF. CDR3 in DNA: TGTGCCAGCAGCCGCGACAGAAAGAACACTGAAGCTTTCTTT.

This clone has a handful of counts. The rearrangement links TRBV11-1 to TRBJ2-3, with TRBD2 matching over 8 bases. V was pared by 0 bases and J by 2 bases, with 1 base of the junction left unmatched. The CDR3 is made up of 15 amino acids. Germline values: CDR1 SGHAT, CDR2 FQDESV (reference sequence). CDR3 amino acids: CASSLAGGATDTQYF. The DNA for the CDR3 is TGTGCCAGCAGCTTAGCCGGGGGGGCCACAGATACGCAGTATTTT.

V and J are TRBV18 and TRBJ1-5; 8 nucleotides agree with TRBD1. V was pared by 5 bases and J by 2 bases, with 8 bases of the junction left unmatched. This CDR3 contains 16 residues. Germline CDR1 KGHSH, CDR2 LQKENI. The CDR3 nucleotides read TGTGCCAGCTCATCCGCCCAGGGGGCTGGCAATCAGCCCCAGCATTTT. This sequence encodes CASSSAQGAGNQPQHF.

CDR3 sequence (DNA): TGTGCCAGCAGCCGTGGAGCGGGGGGGAATGAGCAGTTCTTC. Protein: CASSRGAGGNEQFF. V usage is TRBV5-6 and J usage is TRBJ2-1; 10 nucleotides line up with TRBD2. The trim removed 4 bases at V and 7 bases at J, leaving 5 bases unmatched. Looked up from germline, CDR1 is SGHDT and CDR2 is YYEEEE. This CDR3 is 14 amino acids long.

This rearrangement joins TRBV28 to TRBJ1-1, with D unclear. The CDR3 is made up of 17 amino acids. The ends were cut back, 1 base at V and 4 bases at J, with 19 bases in the middle. The germline CDR1 and CDR2 sequences are MDHEN and SYDVKM. In nucleotides, the CDR3 is TGTGCCAGCAGTTTATTGTTTCCCGAACGGCGGAGCACTGAAGCTTTCTTT. It yields the protein CASSLLFPERRSTEAFF. Based on the CDR3 plus reference TRBV28 and TRBJ1-1, the full variable domain is DVKVTQSSRYLVKRTGEKVFLECVQDMDHENMFWYRQDPGLGLRLIYFSYDVKMKEKGDIPEGYSVSREKKERFSLILESASTNQTSMYLCASSLLFPERRSTEAFFGQGTRLTVV.

The chain carries TRBV6-1 and TRBJ1-6; weak D call: TRBD1 (5 bases). V was shortened by 3 bases and J by 14 bases, with 17 bases between the two germline ends. CDR1 and CDR2 (germline): MNHNS, SASEGT. CDR3 size: 14 residues. CDR3 region: CASSEAAGIRALHF. CDR3 sequence (DNA): TGTGCCAGCAGTGAGGCGGCAGGGATCCGGGCCCTCCACTTT.

V gene TRBV4-1 combines with J gene TRBJ1-6; D gene ambiguous. The germline V gene encodes CDR1 MGHRA and CDR2 YSYEKL. The CDR3 has 15 amino acids. V was shortened by 0 bases and J by 11 bases, with 14 bases between the two germline ends. The CDR3 loop is CASSQDRLPAAPLHF. In DNA, the CDR3 is TGCGCCAGCAGCCAAGATCGTCTCCCGGCGGCACCCCTCCACTTT.

V and J are TRBV5-6 and TRBJ1-2; no clear D gene. This CDR3 spans 15 amino acids. Germline V lookup: CDR1 SGHDT, CDR2 YYEEEE. The V end lost 4 bases, the J end lost 4 bases, and 17 bases lay between the germline ends. The DNA of the CDR3 is TGTGCCAGCAGCCCAGACCCGGGATCCTCCTATGGCTACACCTTC. It yields the protein CASSPDPGSSYGYTF.

Sample share makes this clone medium-sized. CDR3 sequence (DNA): TGTGCCAGCAGCCAGGGGAGCGGGGGGCTGGAGACCCAGTACTTC. It encodes CASSQGSGGLETQYF. This chain links TRBV14 with TRBJ2-5; 9 bases line up with TRBD2. Trimming took 3 bases from V and 5 from J; bases not matched to a gene: 7. CDR3 length: 15 amino acids. In germline, CDR1 is SGHDN, CDR2 FVKESK.

In its sample, this clone is medium-sized (0.01 to 0.1%). V is TRBV5-4 and J is TRBJ1-6; TRBD1 agrees at 8 bases. J was trimmed by 10 bases and V by 4 bases; bases with no gene match: 7. The CDR3 has 14 residues. Looked up from germline, CDR1 is SGHNT and CDR2 is YYREEE (reference sequence). The CDR3 sequence is CASSAGQGESPLHF. The CDR3 region has the DNA TGTGCCAGCAGCGCCGGACAGGGAGAATCACCCCTCCACTTT.

This rearrangement joins TRBV14 to TRBJ1-6; 7 bases match TRBD1. In germline, CDR1 is SGHDN, CDR2 FVKESK. The CDR3 spans 17 residues. The ends lost 2 bases at V and 5 bases at J; junction bases unmatched: 9. The CDR3 protein is CASSQFGPGGDNSPLHF. For the CDR3, the DNA is TGTGCCAGCAGCCAATTTGGGCCAGGGGGTGATAATTCACCCCTCCACTTT.

This rearrangement joins TRBV13 to TRBJ1-2; TRBD1 matches at 9 bases. The V and J ends lost 5 bases and 6 bases, in that order; junction bases with no gene match: 13. The CDR3 extends over 16 amino acids. From germline, CDR1 is PRHDT and CDR2 FYEKMQ (reference sequence). CDR3 residues: CASSSTGGAINHGYTF. CDR3 nucleotides: TGTGCCAGCAGCAGTACAGGGGGCGCGATTAATCATGGCTACACCTTC.

The chain recombines TRBV7-8 with TRBJ1-4, with TRBD1 identical over 9 bases. CDR1 and CDR2 (germline): SGHVS, FQNEAQ. With 0 bases clipped from V and 6 bases from J, the junction kept 8 bases outside the gene matches. The CDR3 extends over 17 amino acids. The CDR3 loop reads CASSLAINRGRHEKLFF. CDR3 nucleotides: TGTGCCAGCAGCTTAGCGATAAACAGGGGGCGCCATGAAAAACTGTTTTTT.

The V call is TRBV28, the J call TRBJ2-7; TRBD1 matches 11 bases. After removal of 0 bases from V and 3 bases from J, the junction contained 4 bases not matched to a gene. Germline CDR1 and CDR2: MDHEN and SYDVKM. The CDR3 sequence is 16 residues long. Here the CDR3 reads CASSLWGGTGGYEQYF. CDR3 coding DNA: TGTGCCAGCAGTTTATGGGGTGGGACAGGGGGCTACGAGCAGTACTTC.

This chain uses TRBV29-1 with TRBJ2-7; TRBD1 agrees at 8 bases. V was clipped by 2 bases and J by 3 bases; unmatched bases: 9. CDR3 length: 15 amino acids. Germline V lookup: CDR1 SQVTM, CDR2 ANQGSEA. CDR3 protein: CSVEIAGTGDYEQYF. The CDR3 DNA is TGCAGCGTTGAAATAGCCGGGACAGGAGACTACGAGCAGTACTTC.

The chain has TRBV25-1 and TRBJ2-2; 7 nucleotides match TRBD2. V lost 6 bases and J lost 4; bases outside the gene matches: 5. The CDR3 is 14 residues long. In germline, CDR1 is MGHDK, CDR2 SYGVNS. CDR3 coding DNA: TGTGCCAGCAGCCTCGGCGGGGGCACCGGGGAGCTGTTTTTT. This encodes CASSLGGGTGELFF. Based on the CDR3 plus reference TRBV25-1 and TRBJ2-2, the full variable domain is EADIYQTPRYLVIGTGKKITLECSQTMGHDKMYWYQQDPGMELHLIHYSYGVNSTEKGDLSSESTVSRIRTEHFPLTLESARPSHTSQYLCASSLGGGTGELFFGEGSRLTVL.

V and J are TRBV29-1 and TRBJ2-7; TRBD1 matches at 8 bases. This CDR3 has 15 amino acids. Germline V gene lookup returns CDR1 SQVTM and CDR2 ANQGSEA. Unmatched junction bases numbered 7, after V lost 0 bases and J lost 3 bases. The CDR3 here is CSVEDRDRGGYEQYF. CDR3 DNA: TGCAGCGTTGAAGACCGAGACAGGGGAGGCTACGAGCAGTACTTC.

The chain links TRBV27 to TRBJ2-1, with 7 bases matching TRBD1. Trimming removed 2 bases from V and 2 bases from J; junction bases left unmatched: 3. This CDR3 comprises 15 residues. Per the germline V gene, CDR1 is MNHEY and CDR2 is SMNVEV (reference sequence). The CDR3 loop reads CASSLRTGPYNEQFF. In nucleotides, the CDR3 is TGTGCCAGCAGTTTACGGACAGGACCCTACAATGAGCAGTTCTTC.

The V gene is TRBV5-5, the J gene TRBJ1-2, with a possible D match to TRBD1 (5 bases). The V end lost 2 bases, the J end lost 2 bases, and 10 bases lay between the germline ends. CDR3 length equals 14 residues. Germline V CDR1 and CDR2: SGHKS, YYEKEE (reference sequence). The CDR3 DNA reads TGTGCCAGCAGCTTATCGGACACCAACTATGGCTACACCTTC. As protein: CASSLSDTNYGYTF.

V is TRBV10-3 and J is TRBJ2-6; 10 nucleotides match TRBD1. Germline CDR1 ENHRY, CDR2 SYGVKD. Germline trimming cut 3 bases from V and 2 bases from J; bases unmatched to any gene: 10. CDR3 length: 19 amino acids. The CDR3 DNA reads as TGTGCCATCAGTGATCCCTTGACAGGGGGCATGGCTGGGGCCAACGTCCTGACTTTC. This gives the protein CAISDPLTGGMAGANVLTF.

This clone was seen a few times. The rearrangement links TRBV2 to TRBJ1-4; a possible D gene is TRBD1 (6 bases). Trimming pared 7 bases from V and 5 bases from J, leaving 14 bases between. The CDR3 covers 14 residues. Germline V gene data show CDR1 as SNHLY and CDR2 as FYNNEI. The DNA for the CDR3 is TGTGCCAGCAAAATGCGGCAGGGGAATGAAAAACTGTTTTTT. It specifies CASKMRQGNEKLFF.

CDR3 region: CASSVGQGTEAFF. CDR3 coding DNA: TGTGCCAGCAGCGTAGGACAGGGGACTGAAGCTTTCTTT. The V call is TRBV9, the J call TRBJ1-1; 8 bases fit TRBD1. Germline V gene sequence: CDR1 SGDLS, CDR2 YYNGEE. J lost 5 bases, V lost 0 bases, and 0 bases had no gene match. The CDR3 is made up of 13 amino acids.

This rearrangement joins TRBV6-5 to TRBJ2-7; TRBD1 is a possible D gene (5 bases). V shed 8 bases and J shed 0 bases, with 14 bases lying between them. In germline, CDR1 is MNHEY, CDR2 SVGAGI. The CDR3 is 14 amino acids. The CDR3 DNA reads TGTGCCAGCCAAAGGGGCAGGAGCTCCTACGAGCAGTACTTC. Translating gives CASQRGRSSYEQYF.

The chain carries TRBV7-9 and TRBJ2-4; 7 bases are a match to TRBD2. CDR3 length: 15 residues. The V gene's germline CDR1 is SEHNR and CDR2 FQNEAQ (reference sequence). V lost 1 base, J lost 9 bases, and 9 bases stayed unmatched. CDR3 sequence: CASSLDSGLFRIQYF. Here the CDR3 DNA reads TGTGCCAGCAGCTTAGATAGCGGGCTATTTCGCATTCAGTACTTC.